The 27 T cell receptor beta chains given below trace back to one sample, sequenced in a study of blood T cell repertoires in COVID-19. The table came from immunoSEQ multiplex PCR; TCRdb's copy has only in-frame clones and leaves some out. The profile covers roughly 100,000 clones, with 70% to 90% appearing a single time and roughly 2% taken by the ten largest. The source material was peripheral blood. Receptor source: a man in his fifties with active COVID-19.

This chain uses TRBV14 with TRBJ2-7; 7 bases align to TRBD1. This CDR3 is built from 15 residues. The V gene's germline CDR1 is SGHDN and CDR2 FVKESK. The trim removed 3 bases at V and 3 bases at J, leaving 8 bases unmatched. The CDR3, as DNA: TGTGCCAGCAGCCAGGAGGTAGGGGGCATCTACGAGCAGTACTTC. Translation gives CASSQEVGGIYEQYF.

The chain links TRBV19 to TRBJ2-2; the match to TRBD1 covers 9 bases. The CDR3 is made up of 15 amino acids. Per germline, CDR1 LNHDA and CDR2 SQIVND (reference sequence). The V segment lost 5 bases and the J segment 5 bases; nucleotides outside the gene matches: 6. The CDR3 loop reads CASSRTGVETGELFF. CDR3 coding DNA: TGTGCCAGTAGTCGGACAGGGGTCGAGACCGGGGAGCTGTTTTTT.

The V call is TRBV18, the J call TRBJ2-1; TRBD2 is a possible D gene (5 bases). The germline gives CDR1 KGHSH, CDR2 LQKENI. V was cut by 3 bases and J by 1 base, with 10 bases left in between. This CDR3 region has 15 residues. This CDR3 reads CASSPPGISYNEQFF. The CDR3 DNA is TGTGCCAGCTCACCCCCGGGAATTTCCTACAATGAGCAGTTCTTC.

The chain couples TRBV5-4 to TRBJ2-5, with D unresolved. CDR3 size: 14 residues. Between the trimmed V and J ends, which lost 0 bases and 0 bases, there was a span of 6 bases. The germline V gene encodes CDR1 SGHNT and CDR2 YYREEE (reference sequence). CDR3 region: CASSLGANQETQYF. The CDR3 DNA sequence: TGTGCCAGCAGCTTGGGCGCGAACCAAGAGACCCAGTACTTC.

CDR3 sequence reads: CANSPGLNYNEQFF. DNA for the CDR3: TGTGCCAACTCGCCGGGACTTAACTACAATGAGCAGTTCTTC. The chain employs TRBV24-1 and TRBJ2-1, with a tentative D call TRBD2 (6 bases). Trimming took 11 bases from V and 3 from J, leaving 16 bases between them. The CDR3 consists of 14 residues. Germline loops: CDR1 KGHDR, CDR2 SFDVKD.

About this clone itself: No conserved phenylalanine or tryptophan is present at the end of the CDR3, so a read error is the likely explanation. It is unclear where the CDR3 begins or ends on the DNA, so no DNA is shown, and the CDR3 is as TCRdb lists it. The rearrangement links TRBV2 to TRBJ2-3; the table assigns TRBD2, which was not confirmed against the DNA. The CDR3 numbers 13 amino acids, ends counted. CDR1 SNHLY and CDR2 FYNNEI come from the germline V gene. CDR3 in amino acids: CASSLVQSGGDPR.

This chain uses TRBV9 with TRBJ2-7, with 7 bases identical to TRBD1. Trimming took 0 bases from V and 1 from J; bases not matched to a gene: 4. The V gene's germline CDR1 is SGDLS and CDR2 YYNGEE. The CDR3 extends over 15 amino acids. The CDR3 nucleotides read TGTGCCAGCAGCGTAGGGCTGGGACAGTCCTACGAGCAGTACTTC. Protein: CASSVGLGQSYEQYF.

The chain has TRBV4-2 and TRBJ1-2, with D uncertain. Per the germline V gene, CDR1 is LGHNA and CDR2 is YNFKEQ. V dropped 0 bases and J dropped 4 bases, with 9 bases sitting between them. The CDR3 is 14 amino acids. DNA of the CDR3: TGTGCCAGCAGCCAAGAGGATGGGAGCTATGGCTACACCTTC. It is translated as CASSQEDGSYGYTF.

As for this clone: Additional DNA sequences in this sample encode the identical CDR3. The V and J genes are TRBV12-3 or TRBV12-4 and TRBJ1-4, with D tentatively TRBD1 (6 bases). This CDR3 spans 13 amino acids. Trimming shortened V by 3 bases and J by 7 bases, and 9 bases separated the two germline ends. CDR3 amino acids: CASSLGAGEKLFF. The CDR3 DNA is TGTGCCAGCAGTTTGGGGGCGGGTGAAAAACTGTTTTTT.

The chain uses TRBV18 and TRBJ2-2, with 9 bases aligning to TRBD1. The CDR3 is 15 amino acids. The trim removed 5 bases at V and 3 bases at J, leaving 4 bases unmatched. The germline CDR1 and CDR2 sequences are KGHSH and LQKENI. In DNA, the CDR3 is TGTGCCAGCTCAGAATGGACAGGGGACACCGGGGAGCTGTTTTTT. Translated: CASSEWTGDTGELFF.

As DNA, the CDR3 is TGTGCCAGCAGAGTTGGGACAGGGGGAAAGGAGGGCTACACCTTC. This translates into CASRVGTGGKEGYTF. The chain has TRBV6-4 and TRBJ1-2, with 11 bases that match TRBD1. J lost 8 bases, V lost 6 bases, and 11 bases had no gene match. The length of the CDR3 is 15 residues. Germline CDR1 and CDR2: MRHNA and SNTAGT.

This clone appeared once. This chain connects TRBV4-2 to TRBJ1-1, with 7 bases fitting TRBD1. Per germline, CDR1 LGHNA and CDR2 YNFKEQ. CDR3 length: 16 amino acids. The J segment lost 2 bases and the V segment lost 0 bases, leaving 6 bases of the junction unmatched. CDR3 region: CASSQEVDRVNTEAFF. The DNA of the CDR3 is TGTGCCAGCAGCCAAGAGGTCGACAGGGTAAACACTGAAGCTTTCTTT.

This clone was seen just once. The chain recombines TRBV5-1 with TRBJ2-4; D ambiguous. Looked up from germline, CDR1 is SGHRS and CDR2 is YFSETQ. V lost 4 bases to trimming and J lost 9 bases, with 17 bases between them. This CDR3 has 14 residues. CDR3 region: CASSLGDQRGIQYF. The CDR3, as DNA: TGCGCCAGCAGCCTTGGAGACCAAAGAGGCATTCAGTACTTC. The variable domain in full, completed from reference TRBV5-1 and TRBJ2-4, reads KAGVTQTPRYLIKTRGQQVTLSCSPISGHRSVSWYQQTPGQGLQFLFEYFSETQRNKGNFPGRFSGRQFSNSRSEMNVSTLELGDSALYLCASSLGDQRGIQYFGAGTRLSVL.

The V and J genes are TRBV3-1 (or the pseudogene TRBV3-2) and TRBJ1-2; a possible D gene is TRBD1 (6 bases). This CDR3 is built from 13 residues. Germline V lookup: CDR1 LGHDT, CDR2 YNNKEL (reference sequence). Trimming cost V 4 bases and J 6 bases, with 12 bases left between them. This CDR3 is CASSPPTGDGYTF. CDR3 DNA: TGTGCCAGCAGCCCCCCGACAGGTGATGGCTACACCTTC.

V gene TRBV10-2 combines with J gene TRBJ2-3, with TRBD1 matching over 9 bases. The J segment lost 6 bases and the V segment lost 2 bases, leaving 3 bases of the junction unmatched. The CDR3 sequence is 14 residues long. CDR1 and CDR2 (germline): WSHSY, SAAADI. The CDR3 DNA reads as TGCGCCAGCAGTGAGAGGACAGGGGACGATACGCAGTATTTT. This translates into CASSERTGDDTQYF.

The chain joins TRBV7-2 to TRBJ1-5; the D gene is possibly TRBD1 (6 bases). V lost 4 bases and J 5 bases, leaving 12 bases between the germline ends. This CDR3 is built from 14 residues. CDR1 and CDR2 (germline): SGHTA, FQGNSA. The CDR3 DNA is TGTGCCAGCAGCTCCTCCGGACAGTATCAGCCCCAGCATTTT. Protein sequence: CASSSSGQYQPQHF.

The V call is TRBV29-1, the J call TRBJ2-5, with unresolved D. CDR3 size: 12 residues. The germline V gene has CDR1 SQVTM and CDR2 ANQGSEA. V was pared by 7 bases and J by 3 bases, with 12 bases between. CDR3 region: CSAAETKETQYF. The CDR3 DNA sequence: TGCAGCGCTGCGGAGACGAAAGAGACCCAGTACTTC.

This chain connects TRBV27 to TRBJ1-1; D perhaps matches TRBD1 (6 bases). The V end was cut by 4 bases, the J end by 2 bases, with 20 bases between. Germline assignment: CDR1 MNHEY and CDR2 SMNVEV (reference sequence). This CDR3 has 17 amino acids. As DNA, the CDR3 is TGTGCCAGCAGTTCCCCCCGGGGGGCTAAGGGTAACACTGAAGCTTTCTTT. It yields the protein CASSSPRGAKGNTEAFF.

This chain uses TRBV2 with TRBJ2-3; D not certain. V shed 7 bases and J shed 0 bases, with 14 bases lying between them. CDR1 and CDR2 (germline): SNHLY, FYNNEI. The CDR3 contains 15 residues. This CDR3 reads CASKTSTASTDTQYF. CDR3 sequence (DNA): TGTGCCAGCAAGACTTCGACGGCTAGCACAGATACGCAGTATTTT.

This rearrangement joins TRBV11-2 to TRBJ2-3; 8 bases line up with TRBD2. CDR3 length equals 16 residues. J gave up 4 bases and V 1 base, and 7 bases lay outside the gene matches. Germline values: CDR1 SGHAT, CDR2 FQNNGV. The CDR3 here is CASSLGLRGDSDTQYF. CDR3 sequence (DNA): TGTGCCAGCAGCTTAGGGTTGCGGGGGGACTCAGATACGCAGTATTTT.

This clone was observed once. The rearrangement joins TRBV21-1 to TRBJ2-5; the D segment call TRBD1 is taken from the table without a DNA check. TRBV21-1 constitutes a pseudogene. The CDR3 length is 14 residues. The CDR3 reads CASRYHRVWETQYF. CDR3 nucleotide sequence: TGTGCCAGCAGATACCACAGGGTATGGGAGACCCAGTACTTC.

This clone was detected once. The chain's CDR3 is CASSPIGGGPYNEQFF. Written as DNA, the CDR3 is TGTGCCAGCAGCCCCATTGGGGGGGGACCCTACAATGAGCAGTTCTTC. The chain recombines TRBV9 with TRBJ2-1; 7 bases line up with TRBD2. V lost 4 bases to trimming and J lost 2 bases; unmatched junction nucleotides: 9. Germline CDR1 is SGDLS and CDR2 is YYNGEE. The CDR3 consists of 16 residues.

This chain joins TRBV7-9 and TRBJ2-5; 13 bases are shared with TRBD2. J was trimmed by 2 bases and V by 5 bases; bases with no gene match: 2. The CDR3 has 15 residues. Germline loops: CDR1 SEHNR, CDR2 FQNEAQ (reference sequence). CDR3 residues: CASSPGLAGQETQYF. The DNA of the CDR3 is TGTGCCAGCAGCCCGGGACTAGCGGGACAAGAGACCCAGTACTTC.

CDR3 nucleotides: TGTGCCAGCAGCCCGGAGACCCGCGACACCATATATTTT. Encoded protein: CASSPETRDTIYF. J is TRBJ1-3 and V is TRBV5-4; the D is unclear. CDR3 length: 13 residues. Trimming pared 4 bases from V and 8 bases from J, leaving 13 bases between. The germline CDR1 and CDR2 sequences are SGHNT and YYREEE (reference sequence).

J is TRBJ1-4 and V is TRBV5-8; D remains unclear. The germline CDR1 and CDR2 sequences are SGHTS and YDEGEE. This CDR3 is built from 14 residues. V lost 5 bases, J lost 0 bases, and 8 bases lay in between. CDR3 coding DNA: TGTGCCAGCAGTTCAGGTGCAACTAATGAAAAACTGTTTTTT. Amino acids: CASSSGATNEKLFF.

The chain is built from TRBV4-2 and TRBJ2-3; 7 bases map to TRBD2. V lost 1 base and J lost 6; bases outside the gene matches: 13. The CDR3 length is 17 residues. CDR1 is LGHNA, CDR2 YNFKEQ, per germline. The CDR3, as DNA: TGTGCCAGCAGCCAAGGGCTTGGGAGCGGGGTGGGGGATACGCAGTATTTT. It codes for CASSQGLGSGVGDTQYF.

This chain joins TRBV7-9 and TRBJ2-3, with D perhaps matching TRBD1 (5 bases). Germline CDR1 reads SEHNR; CDR2 reads FQNEAQ (reference sequence). There are 15 residues in the CDR3. Deletions cut 2 bases from V and 3 bases from J, with 12 bases between. CDR3 region: CASSLSGIWTDTQYF. The CDR3 DNA reads as TGTGCCAGCAGCTTATCAGGGATTTGGACAGATACGCAGTATTTT.